This TCR beta chain was observed in a study of T cell repertoires in cytomegalovirus infection. The wider study: It was recently identified HLA-C-restricted and well-studied HLA-B-restricted CMV epitopes that the study used.

V dropped 2 bases and J dropped 4 bases, with 14 bases sitting between them. Per the germline V gene, CDR1 is MNHNY and CDR2 is SVGAGI (reference sequence). This CDR3 has 16 amino acids. Study-wide findings and caveats: Dominant in the ex vivo response were TCR beta clonotypes restricted by HLA-C and specific for CMV.

In TCRdb, the reads were re-called with MiXCR into one record per CDR3 protein. The table records hundreds of thousands of distinct CDR3 sequences, roughly 43% of them present only once. As to this clonotype: Its antigen remains unidentified.

This receptor was obtained from a human donor in good health (CMV status not recorded). Some clones in this sample may be carry-over from other donors' samples. Sequencing was performed on cultured PBMCs, taken from culture after CMV antigen stimulation. The rearrangement links TRBV6-6 to TRBJ1-4, with D possibly matching TRBD1 (5 bases). The CDR3 sequence: CASSYGQGDGNEKLFF. Written as DNA, the CDR3 is TGTGCCAGCAGTTACGGCCAGGGTGATGGTAATGAAAAACTGTTTTTT.